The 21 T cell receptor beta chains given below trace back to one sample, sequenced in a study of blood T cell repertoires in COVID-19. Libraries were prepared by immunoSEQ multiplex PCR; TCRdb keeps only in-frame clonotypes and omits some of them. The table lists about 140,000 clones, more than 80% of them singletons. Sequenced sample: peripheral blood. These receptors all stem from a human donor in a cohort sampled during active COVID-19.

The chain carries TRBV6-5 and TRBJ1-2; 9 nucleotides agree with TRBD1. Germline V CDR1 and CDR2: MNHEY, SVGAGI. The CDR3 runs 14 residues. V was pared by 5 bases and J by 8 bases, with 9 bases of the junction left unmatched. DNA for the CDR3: TGTGCCAGCAGTAGAGGAACAGGGGGCTTCGGCTACACCTTC. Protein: CASSRGTGGFGYTF.

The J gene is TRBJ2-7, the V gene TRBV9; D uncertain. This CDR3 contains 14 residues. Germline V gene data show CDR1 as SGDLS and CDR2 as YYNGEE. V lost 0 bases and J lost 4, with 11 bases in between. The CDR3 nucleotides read TGTGCCAGCAGCGTAGCTGACACCTTATACGAGCAGTACTTC. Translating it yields CASSVADTLYEQYF.

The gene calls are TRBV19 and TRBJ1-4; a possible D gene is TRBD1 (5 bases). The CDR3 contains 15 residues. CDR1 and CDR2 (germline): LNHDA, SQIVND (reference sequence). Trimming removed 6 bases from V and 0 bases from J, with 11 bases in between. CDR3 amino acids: CASSPGGTTNEKLFF. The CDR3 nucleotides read TGTGCCAGTAGCCCCGGGGGGACAACTAATGAAAAACTGTTTTTT.

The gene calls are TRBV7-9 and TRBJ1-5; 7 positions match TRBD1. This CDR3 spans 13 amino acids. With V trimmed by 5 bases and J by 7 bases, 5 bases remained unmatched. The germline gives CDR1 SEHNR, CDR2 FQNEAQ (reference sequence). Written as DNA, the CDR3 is TGTGCCAGCAGCAACGAGGGGGCGCAGCCCCAGCATTTT. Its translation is CASSNEGAQPQHF. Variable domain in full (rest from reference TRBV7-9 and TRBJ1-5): DTGVSQNPRHKITKRGQNVTFRCDPISEHNRLYWYRQTLGQGPEFLTYFQNEAQLEKSRLLSDRFSAERPKGSFSTLEIQRTEQGDSAMYLCASSNEGAQPQHFGDGTRLSIL.

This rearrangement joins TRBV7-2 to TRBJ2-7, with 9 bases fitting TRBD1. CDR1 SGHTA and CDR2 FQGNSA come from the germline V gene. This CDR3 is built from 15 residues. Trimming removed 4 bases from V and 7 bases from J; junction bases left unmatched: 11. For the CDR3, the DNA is TGTGCCAGCAGCTCCCCGAGCAACAGGGGGCGGGAGCAGTACTTC. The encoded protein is CASSSPSNRGREQYF.

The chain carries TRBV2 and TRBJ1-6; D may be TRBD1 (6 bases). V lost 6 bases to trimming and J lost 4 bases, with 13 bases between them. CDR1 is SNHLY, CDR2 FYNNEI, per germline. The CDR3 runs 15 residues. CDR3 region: CASRVDRAYNSPLHF. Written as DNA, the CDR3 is TGTGCCAGCAGGGTGGACAGAGCTTATAATTCACCCCTCCACTTT.

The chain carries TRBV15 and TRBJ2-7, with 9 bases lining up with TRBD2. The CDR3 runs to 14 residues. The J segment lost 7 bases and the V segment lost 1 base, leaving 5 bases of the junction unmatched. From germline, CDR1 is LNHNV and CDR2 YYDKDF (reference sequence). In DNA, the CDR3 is TGTGCCACCAGCAGAGTGGGCGGGGGGGTTGAGCAGTACTTC. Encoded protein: CATSRVGGGVEQYF.

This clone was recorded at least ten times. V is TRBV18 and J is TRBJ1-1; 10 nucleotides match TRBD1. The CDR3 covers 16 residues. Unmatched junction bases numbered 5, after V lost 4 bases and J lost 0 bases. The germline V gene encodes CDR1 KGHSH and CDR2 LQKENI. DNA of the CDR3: TGTGCCAGCTCACTCGGGACAGGGGCCTTGAACACTGAAGCTTTCTTT. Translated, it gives CASSLGTGALNTEAFF.

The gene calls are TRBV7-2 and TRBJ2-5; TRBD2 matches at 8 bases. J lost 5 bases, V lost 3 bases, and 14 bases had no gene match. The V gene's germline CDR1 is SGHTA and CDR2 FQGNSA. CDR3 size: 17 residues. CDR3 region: CASSFGTRALTGETQYF. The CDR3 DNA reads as TGTGCCAGCAGCTTCGGGACTAGAGCTCTTACGGGGGAGACCCAGTACTTC. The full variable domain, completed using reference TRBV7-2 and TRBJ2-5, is GAGVSQSPSNKVTEKGKDVELRCDPISGHTALYWYRQSLGQGLEFLIYFQGNSAPDKSGLPSDRFSAERTGGSVSTLTIQRTQQEDSAVYLCASSFGTRALTGETQYFGPGTRLLVL.

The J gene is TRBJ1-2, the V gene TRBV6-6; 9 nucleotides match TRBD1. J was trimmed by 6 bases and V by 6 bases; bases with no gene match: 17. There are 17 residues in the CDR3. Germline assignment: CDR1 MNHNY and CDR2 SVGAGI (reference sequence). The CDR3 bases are TGTGCCAGCAGCCGACGACAGGGGGGCATTCCCCGCCATGGCTACACCTTC. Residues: CASSRRQGGIPRHGYTF.

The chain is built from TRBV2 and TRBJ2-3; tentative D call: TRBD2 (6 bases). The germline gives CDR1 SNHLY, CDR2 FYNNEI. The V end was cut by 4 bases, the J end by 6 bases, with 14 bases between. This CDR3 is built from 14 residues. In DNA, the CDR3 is TGTGCCAGCAGTGGGGCGGGGCTCGTGGATACGCAGTATTTT. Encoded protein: CASSGAGLVDTQYF.

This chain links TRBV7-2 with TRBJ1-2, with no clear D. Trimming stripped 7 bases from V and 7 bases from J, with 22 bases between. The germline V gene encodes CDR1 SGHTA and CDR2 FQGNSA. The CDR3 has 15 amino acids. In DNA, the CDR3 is TGTGCCAGCACCTCGCCGCAGGCTCTGGGTCGTGGCTACACCTTC. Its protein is CASTSPQALGRGYTF.

The CDR3 region is CASSPTGQASETQYF. DNA of the CDR3: TGTGCCAGCAGCCCGACGGGACAGGCCTCAGAGACCCAGTACTTC. The chain is built from TRBV11-1 and TRBJ2-5, with TRBD1 identical over 8 bases. Germline V lookup: CDR1 SGHAT, CDR2 FQDESV (reference sequence). J was trimmed by 4 bases and V by 5 bases; bases with no gene match: 9. This CDR3 contains 15 residues.

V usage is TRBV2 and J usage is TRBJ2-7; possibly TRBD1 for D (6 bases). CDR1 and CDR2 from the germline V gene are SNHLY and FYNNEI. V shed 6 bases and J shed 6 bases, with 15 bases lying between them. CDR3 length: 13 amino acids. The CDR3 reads CASSRDMIREQYF. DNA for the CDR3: TGTGCCAGCAGCCGGGACATGATACGCGAGCAGTACTTC.

The CDR3 loop reads CASSLTPNTEAFF. The CDR3 DNA reads TGCGCCAGCAGCCTGACACCGAACACTGAAGCTTTCTTT. The V gene is TRBV5-1, the J gene TRBJ1-1; D is ambiguous. From germline, CDR1 is SGHRS and CDR2 YFSETQ. The V end was cut by 4 bases, the J end by 1 base, with 8 bases between. The CDR3 loop spans 13 amino acids.

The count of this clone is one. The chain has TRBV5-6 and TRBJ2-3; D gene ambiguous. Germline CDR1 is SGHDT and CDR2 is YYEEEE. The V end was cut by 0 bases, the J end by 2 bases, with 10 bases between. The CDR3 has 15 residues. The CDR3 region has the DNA TGTGCCAGCAGCTTGGCCGGTTTATACACAGATACGCAGTATTTT. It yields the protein CASSLAGLYTDTQYF.

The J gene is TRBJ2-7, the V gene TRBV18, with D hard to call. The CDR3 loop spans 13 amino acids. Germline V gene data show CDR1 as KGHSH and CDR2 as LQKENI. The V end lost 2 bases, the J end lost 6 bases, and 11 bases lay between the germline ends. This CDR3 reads CASSPLEASEQYF. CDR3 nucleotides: TGTGCCAGCTCACCATTAGAAGCTTCCGAGCAGTACTTC.

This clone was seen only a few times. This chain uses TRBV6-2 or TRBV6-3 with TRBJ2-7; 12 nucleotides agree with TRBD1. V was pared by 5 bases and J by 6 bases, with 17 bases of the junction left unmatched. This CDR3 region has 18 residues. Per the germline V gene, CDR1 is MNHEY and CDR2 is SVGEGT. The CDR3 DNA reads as TGTGCCAGCAGTCCCGGGGTACGGGACAGGGGGCTTAAGGGCGAGCAGTACTTC. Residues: CASSPGVRDRGLKGEQYF.

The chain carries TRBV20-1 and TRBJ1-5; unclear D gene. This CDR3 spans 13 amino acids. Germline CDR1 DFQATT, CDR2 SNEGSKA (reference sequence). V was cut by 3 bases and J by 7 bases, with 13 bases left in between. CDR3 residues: CSASKNRGQPQHF. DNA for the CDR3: TGCAGTGCTAGTAAGAACAGAGGGCAGCCCCAGCATTTT.

The CDR3 DNA reads as TGTGCCAGTAGTACTGGGACAGGAGTTTCAAATGAAGCTTTCTTT. It specifies CASSTGTGVSNEAFF. This chain connects TRBV19 to TRBJ1-1, with 8 positions matching TRBD1. CDR1 and CDR2 (germline): LNHDA, SQIVND (reference sequence). The CDR3 spans 15 residues. After removal of 4 bases from V and 7 bases from J, the junction contained 11 bases not matched to a gene.

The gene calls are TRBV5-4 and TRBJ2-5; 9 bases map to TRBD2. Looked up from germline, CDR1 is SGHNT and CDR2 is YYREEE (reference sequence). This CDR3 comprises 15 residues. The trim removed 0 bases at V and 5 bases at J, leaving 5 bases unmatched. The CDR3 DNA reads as TGTGCCAGCAGCTTGGCGGGACTAGCCCGGGAGACCCAGTACTTC. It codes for CASSLAGLARETQYF.